The source of this T cell receptor beta chain is a study of regulatory T cells in long-lasting Graves disease. Study results and limitations: There were preferences for TRBV28, TRBJ1-2 and TRBJ2-5 in persistent disease.

This clonotype appeared many times. Antigen specificity is unknown. The time point is: persistent/refractory GD, antithyroid drugs over 5 years with positive TRAb. Extracted PBMC RNA gave rise to the TCR library. The CDR3 extends over 15 amino acids. The germline V and J ends were trimmed by 0 bases and 6 bases, with 17 bases remaining between them. Germline-derived CDR1 and CDR2 are SQVTM and ANQGSEA. Library construction for TCR beta used iRepertoire HTBI primers and Arm-PCR of CDR3 regions. TCRdb called the multiplex PCR reads again in MiXCR, with one record for every CDR3 protein. Altogether about 460,000 distinct CDR3 sequences are present, about 20% being singletons, with the ten largest covering roughly 14%.

The sequencing here drew on peripheral blood mononuclear cells (PBMCs), taken when the disease was refractory, from a patient treated with antithyroid drugs. This chain uses TRBV29-1 with TRBJ1-2; possibly TRBD1 for D (5 bases). The source is a female donor with Graves disease. CDR3 bases: TGCAGCGTTGAAGATCGGGGCAGATTGGAGGATGGCTACACCTTC. Translation: CSVEDRGRLEDGYTF.